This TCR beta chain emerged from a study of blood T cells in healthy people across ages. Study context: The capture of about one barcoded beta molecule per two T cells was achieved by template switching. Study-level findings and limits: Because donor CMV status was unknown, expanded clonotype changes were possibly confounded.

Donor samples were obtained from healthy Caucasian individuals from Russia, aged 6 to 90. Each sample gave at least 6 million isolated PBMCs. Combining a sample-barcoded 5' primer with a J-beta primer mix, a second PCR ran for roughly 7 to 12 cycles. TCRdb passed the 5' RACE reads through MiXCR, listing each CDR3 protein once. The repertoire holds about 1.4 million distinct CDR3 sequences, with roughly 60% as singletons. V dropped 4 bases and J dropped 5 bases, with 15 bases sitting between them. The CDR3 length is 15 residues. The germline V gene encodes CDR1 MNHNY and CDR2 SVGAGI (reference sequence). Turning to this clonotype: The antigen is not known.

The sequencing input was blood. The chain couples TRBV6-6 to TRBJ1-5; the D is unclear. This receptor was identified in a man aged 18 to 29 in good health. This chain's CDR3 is CASSSGSAGDQPQHF. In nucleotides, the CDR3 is TGTGCCAGCAGTTCCGGGTCCGCCGGGGATCAGCCCCAGCATTTT.